The rows below give T cell receptor beta chains drawn from one sample of a study of T-cell reconstitution after alpha-beta-depleted transplantation in children. TCRdb redid the calling of the PCR reads with MiXCR, one entry per CDR3 protein. The top ten hold 5.5% of the sample, which has around 210,000 distinct CDR3 sequences, about 7% seen once. The sample here was PBMCs, taken before TCRalphabeta/CD19-depleted stem cell transplant. These receptors were collected from a boy younger than 10 with acute lymphoblastic leukemia, due to receive a stem cell transplant. Both conserved end residues are part of each CDR3. The D gene is left open where the match is weak. The size entry is marked missing in some rows and otherwise reads once, few, many or a size class.

v_call	j_call	d_call	clone_size	cdr3_nt	cdr3_aa
TRBV28	TRBJ2-1	TRBD1	many	TGTGCCAGCAGTTTAATCAGGGGGCTTAGAAATGAGCAGTTCTTC	CASSLIRGLRNEQFF
TRBV28	TRBJ2-1	-	many	TGTGCCAGCAGCCTGGAAGAAGTTGACAATGAGCAGTTCTTC	CASSLEEVDNEQFF
TRBV7-2	TRBJ2-3	TRBD2	few	TGTGCCAGCAGCCCAGTTGCGGTAGCGGGTTGGACAGATACGCAGTATTTT	CASSPVAVAGWTDTQYF
TRBV27	TRBJ1-2	-	few	TGTGCCAGCAGTTCAGGGCCAACGAACTATGGCTACACCTTC	CASSSGPTNYGYTF
TRBV7-9	TRBJ1-3	-	-	TGTGCCAGCAGCTTCGCCTCGGACAGAGCTGGAAACACCATATATTTT	CASSFASDRAGNTIYF
TRBV5-5	TRBJ2-1	-	many	TGTGCCAGCAGCTTAGAATGGTACGAGGGGGTTGATGAGCAGTTCTTC	CASSLEWYEGVDEQFF
TRBV2	TRBJ2-1	TRBD2	many	TGTGCCAGCCTGCTGCGTCTAGCGGGGGGGCTCCGGACTAAGCAGTTCTTC	CASLLRLAGGLRTKQFF
TRBV11-2	TRBJ2-1	-	few	TGTGCCAGCACCGAGGGCGGGGTCAATGAGCAGTTCTTC	CASTEGGVNEQFF
TRBV6-2/TRBV6-3	TRBJ2-3	-	few	TGTGCCAGCATTTCGGGGGTCATCCTCAAGGATACGCAGTATTTT	CASISGVILKDTQYF
TRBV28	TRBJ2-5	-	many	TGTGCCAGCAGTCCGGGGGACAGACAAGAGACCCAGTACTTC	CASSPGDRQETQYF
TRBV27	TRBJ2-7	-	-	TGTGCCAGCAGTTCCACAGGCGCATTAAACGAGCAGTACTTC	CASSSTGALNEQYF
TRBV29-1	TRBJ1-2	-	few	TGCAGCGTTGGGACAACTAACTATGGCTACACCTTC	CSVGTTNYGYTF
TRBV5-6	TRBJ2-7	-	many	TGTGCCAGCAGCTTGTACGGCACCCTGAGCTACGAGCAGTACTTC	CASSLYGTLSYEQYF
TRBV29-1	TRBJ1-3	-	many	TGCAGCGTTGAATCCGGAACGTCTGGAAACACCATATATTTT	CSVESGTSGNTIYF
TRBV27	TRBJ2-3	-	few	TGTGCCAGCAGTTCCCCCCGGGAAACGCAGTATTTT	CASSSPRETQYF
TRBV20-1	TRBJ2-3	-	many	TGCAGTGCGCCCACTAGTGATCTAGGCACAGATACGCAGTATTTT	CSAPTSDLGTDTQYF
TRBV27	TRBJ2-4	TRBD2	few	TGTGCCAGCAGTTTATCAGCGGGAGGTTTTGGCATTCAGTACTTC	CASSLSAGGFGIQYF
TRBV5-5	TRBJ2-7	-	many	TGTGCCAGCAGCTTCGGCTCCTACGAGCAGTACTTC	CASSFGSYEQYF
TRBV11-1	TRBJ2-7	TRBD2	many	TGTGCCAGCAGCTTATACTACGGGAGGGGAGCGAAGCTTAGCTGCGAGCAGTACTTC	CASSLYYGRGAKLSCEQYF
TRBV5-1	TRBJ2-7	TRBD1	many	TGCGCCAGCAGCCGACAGGGTACCTACGAGCAGTACTTC	CASSRQGTYEQYF
TRBV7-2	TRBJ1-1	-	few	TGTGCCAGCAGCTCAAACCGGGGTAGAGTCACTGAAGCTTTCTTT	CASSSNRGRVTEAFF
TRBV5-1	TRBJ2-5	-	many	TGCGCCAGTAGACGAAAGGAACCGACCGAGACCCAGTACTTC	CASRRKEPTETQYF
TRBV7-2	TRBJ1-1	-	many	TGTGCCAGCAGCTACACGGCGTTCGGACAGTTTAACACTGAAGCTTTCTTT	CASSYTAFGQFNTEAFF
TRBV15	TRBJ2-3	TRBD2	-	TGTGCCACCAGCGCGCGACTAGCGGGGGTTTCTAGCACAGATACGCAGTATTTT	CATSARLAGVSSTDTQYF
TRBV27	TRBJ2-1	-	many	TGTGCCAGCAGTATCCCGGGGGCTGGTGAGCAGTTCTTC	CASSIPGAGEQFF
TRBV5-6	TRBJ1-1	-	few	TGTGCCAGCAGCGGCCGGGTCGGTGTGAACACTGAAGCTTTCTTT	CASSGRVGVNTEAFF
TRBV5-1	TRBJ2-7	-	many	TGCGCCAGCAGCTTAAATCCGGGACACCCACAGGCGGACATCTACTACGAGCAGTACTTC	CASSLNPGHPQADIYYEQYF
TRBV3-1	TRBJ2-1	TRBD2	few	TGTGCCAGCAGCCAAATAGCGGGAGGGGGGGGGAATGAGCAGTTCTTC	CASSQIAGGGGNEQFF
TRBV5-5	TRBJ2-1	TRBD1	many	TGTGCCAGCAGCTTAAGGACAGGAGTAAACAATGAGCAGTTCTTC	CASSLRTGVNNEQFF
TRBV7-9	TRBJ1-3	TRBD1	-	TGTGCCAGCAGCGCACAGGGGGACGGAAACACCATATATTTT	CASSAQGDGNTIYF
TRBV12-3/TRBV12-4	TRBJ2-2	-	-	TGTGCCAGCAGTCCGACCGGGGGGCGAGGCACCGGGGAGCTGTTTTTT	CASSPTGGRGTGELFF
TRBV20-1	TRBJ1-1	-	few	TGCAGTGCTAGAGATCGGGTGGTGAACACTGAAGCTTTCTTT	CSARDRVVNTEAFF
TRBV28	TRBJ2-7	-	many	TGTGCCAGCCGGCGGGTTTCCCTTTCCTACGAGCAGTACTTC	CASRRVSLSYEQYF
TRBV12-3/TRBV12-4	TRBJ2-1	TRBD1	many	TGTGCCAGCACCGACCGGGACAGGGGTTACAATGAGCAGTTCTTC	CASTDRDRGYNEQFF
TRBV12-3/TRBV12-4	TRBJ2-1	TRBD1	many	TGTGCCAGCAGCCAAAGGGACAGCAGCGAGCAGTTCTTC	CASSQRDSSEQFF
TRBV12-3/TRBV12-4	TRBJ2-1	-	many	TGTGCCAGCAGCCCCTTGGGAGTCTCCTACAATGAGCAGTTCTTC	CASSPLGVSYNEQFF
TRBV29-1	TRBJ1-4	-	many	TGCAGCGTTGAAGAGGGGGCAACTAATGAAAAACTGTTTTTT	CSVEEGATNEKLFF